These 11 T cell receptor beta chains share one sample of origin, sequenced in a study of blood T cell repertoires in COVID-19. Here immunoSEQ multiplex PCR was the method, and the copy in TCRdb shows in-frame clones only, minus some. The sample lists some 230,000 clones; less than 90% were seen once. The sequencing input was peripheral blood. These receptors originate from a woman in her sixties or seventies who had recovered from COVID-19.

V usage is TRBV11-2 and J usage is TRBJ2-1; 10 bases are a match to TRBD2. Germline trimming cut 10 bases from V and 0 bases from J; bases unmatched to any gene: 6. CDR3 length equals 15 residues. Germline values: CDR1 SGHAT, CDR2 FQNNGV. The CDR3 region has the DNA TGTGCCATCCCAGCGGGGGGGAGCTCCTACAATGAGCAGTTCTTC. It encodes CAIPAGGSSYNEQFF.

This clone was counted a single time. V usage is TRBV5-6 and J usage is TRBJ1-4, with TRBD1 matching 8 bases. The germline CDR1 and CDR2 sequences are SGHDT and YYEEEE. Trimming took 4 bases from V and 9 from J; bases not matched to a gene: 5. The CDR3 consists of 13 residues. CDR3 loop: CASSRDRSKKLFF. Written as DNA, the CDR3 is TGTGCCAGCAGCCGGGACAGGTCTAAAAAACTGTTTTTT.

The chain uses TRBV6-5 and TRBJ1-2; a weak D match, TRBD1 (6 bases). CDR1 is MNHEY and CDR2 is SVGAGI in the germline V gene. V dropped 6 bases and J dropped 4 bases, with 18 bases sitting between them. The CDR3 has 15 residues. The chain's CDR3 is CASRQSRGFSYGYTF. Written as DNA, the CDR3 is TGTGCCAGCAGGCAATCCAGGGGCTTCTCCTATGGCTACACCTTC.

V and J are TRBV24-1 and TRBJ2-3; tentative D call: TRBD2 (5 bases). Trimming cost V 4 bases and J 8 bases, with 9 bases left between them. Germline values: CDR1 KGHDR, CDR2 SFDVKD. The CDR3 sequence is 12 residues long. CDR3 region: CATSEAGGTQYF. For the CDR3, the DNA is TGTGCCACCAGTGAGGCGGGCGGTACGCAGTATTTT.

CDR3 loop: CSAGQGIGYTF. CDR3 coding DNA: TGCAGTGCAGGACAGGGGATCGGCTACACCTTC. This chain links TRBV20-1 with TRBJ1-2; 9 nucleotides match TRBD1. V lost 6 bases and J lost 8; bases outside the gene matches: 4. Germline values: CDR1 DFQATT, CDR2 SNEGSKA (reference sequence). The CDR3 extends over 11 amino acids.

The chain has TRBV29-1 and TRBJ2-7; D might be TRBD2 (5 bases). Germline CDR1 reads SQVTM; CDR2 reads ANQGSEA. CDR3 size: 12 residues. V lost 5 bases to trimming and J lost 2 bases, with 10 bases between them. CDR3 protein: CSVRTRTYEQYF. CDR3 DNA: TGCAGCGTTCGTACTAGGACCTACGAGCAGTACTTC.

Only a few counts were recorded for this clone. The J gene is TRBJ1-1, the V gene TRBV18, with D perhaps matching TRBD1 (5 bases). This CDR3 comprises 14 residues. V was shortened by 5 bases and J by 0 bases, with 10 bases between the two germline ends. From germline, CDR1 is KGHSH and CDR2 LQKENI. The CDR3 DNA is TGTGCCAGCTCAGTTCGGACAATGAACACTGAAGCTTTCTTT. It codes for CASSVRTMNTEAFF. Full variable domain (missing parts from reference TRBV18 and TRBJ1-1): NAGVMQNPRHLVRRRGQEARLRCSPMKGHSHVYWYRQLPEEGLKFMVYLQKENIIDESGMPKERFSAEFPKEGPSILRIQQVVRGDSAAYFCASSVRTMNTEAFFGQGTRLTVV.

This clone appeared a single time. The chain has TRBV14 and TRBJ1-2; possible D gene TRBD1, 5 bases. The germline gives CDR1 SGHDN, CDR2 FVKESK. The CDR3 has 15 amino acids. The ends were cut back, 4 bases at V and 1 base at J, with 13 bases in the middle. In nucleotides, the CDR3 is TGTGCCAGCAGCCTGGGACTACCTATTAACTATGGCTACACCTTC. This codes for CASSLGLPINYGYTF. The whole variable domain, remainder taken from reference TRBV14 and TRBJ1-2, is EAGVTQFPSHSVIEKGQTVTLRCDPISGHDNLYWYRRVMGKEIKFLLHFVKESKQDESGMPNNRFLAERTGGTYSTLKVQPAELEDSGVYFCASSLGLPINYGYTFGSGTRLTVV.

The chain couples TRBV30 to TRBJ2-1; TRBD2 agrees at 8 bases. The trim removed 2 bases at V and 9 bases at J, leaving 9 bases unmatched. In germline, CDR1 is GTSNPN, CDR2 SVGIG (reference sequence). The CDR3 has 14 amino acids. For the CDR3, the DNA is TGTGCCTGGAGTTACCGGGGGGGCGGAACTGAGCAGTTCTTC. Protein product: CAWSYRGGGTEQFF.

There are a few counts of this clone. The CDR3 is CASSLESSGANVLTF. CDR3 nucleotides: TGTGCCAGCAGCTTAGAGAGCTCTGGGGCCAACGTCCTGACTTTC. V and J are TRBV7-2 and TRBJ2-6, with D uncertain. V was pared by 1 base and J by 0 bases, with 4 bases between. The CDR3 has 15 amino acids. Germline V gene sequence: CDR1 SGHTA, CDR2 FQGNSA.

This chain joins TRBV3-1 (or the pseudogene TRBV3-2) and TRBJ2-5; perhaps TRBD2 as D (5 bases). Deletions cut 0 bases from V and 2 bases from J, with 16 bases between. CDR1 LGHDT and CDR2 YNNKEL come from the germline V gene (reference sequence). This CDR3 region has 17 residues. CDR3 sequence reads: CASSQEYSWTSQETQYF. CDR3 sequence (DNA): TGTGCCAGCAGCCAAGAATACTCTTGGACTTCTCAAGAGACCCAGTACTTC.